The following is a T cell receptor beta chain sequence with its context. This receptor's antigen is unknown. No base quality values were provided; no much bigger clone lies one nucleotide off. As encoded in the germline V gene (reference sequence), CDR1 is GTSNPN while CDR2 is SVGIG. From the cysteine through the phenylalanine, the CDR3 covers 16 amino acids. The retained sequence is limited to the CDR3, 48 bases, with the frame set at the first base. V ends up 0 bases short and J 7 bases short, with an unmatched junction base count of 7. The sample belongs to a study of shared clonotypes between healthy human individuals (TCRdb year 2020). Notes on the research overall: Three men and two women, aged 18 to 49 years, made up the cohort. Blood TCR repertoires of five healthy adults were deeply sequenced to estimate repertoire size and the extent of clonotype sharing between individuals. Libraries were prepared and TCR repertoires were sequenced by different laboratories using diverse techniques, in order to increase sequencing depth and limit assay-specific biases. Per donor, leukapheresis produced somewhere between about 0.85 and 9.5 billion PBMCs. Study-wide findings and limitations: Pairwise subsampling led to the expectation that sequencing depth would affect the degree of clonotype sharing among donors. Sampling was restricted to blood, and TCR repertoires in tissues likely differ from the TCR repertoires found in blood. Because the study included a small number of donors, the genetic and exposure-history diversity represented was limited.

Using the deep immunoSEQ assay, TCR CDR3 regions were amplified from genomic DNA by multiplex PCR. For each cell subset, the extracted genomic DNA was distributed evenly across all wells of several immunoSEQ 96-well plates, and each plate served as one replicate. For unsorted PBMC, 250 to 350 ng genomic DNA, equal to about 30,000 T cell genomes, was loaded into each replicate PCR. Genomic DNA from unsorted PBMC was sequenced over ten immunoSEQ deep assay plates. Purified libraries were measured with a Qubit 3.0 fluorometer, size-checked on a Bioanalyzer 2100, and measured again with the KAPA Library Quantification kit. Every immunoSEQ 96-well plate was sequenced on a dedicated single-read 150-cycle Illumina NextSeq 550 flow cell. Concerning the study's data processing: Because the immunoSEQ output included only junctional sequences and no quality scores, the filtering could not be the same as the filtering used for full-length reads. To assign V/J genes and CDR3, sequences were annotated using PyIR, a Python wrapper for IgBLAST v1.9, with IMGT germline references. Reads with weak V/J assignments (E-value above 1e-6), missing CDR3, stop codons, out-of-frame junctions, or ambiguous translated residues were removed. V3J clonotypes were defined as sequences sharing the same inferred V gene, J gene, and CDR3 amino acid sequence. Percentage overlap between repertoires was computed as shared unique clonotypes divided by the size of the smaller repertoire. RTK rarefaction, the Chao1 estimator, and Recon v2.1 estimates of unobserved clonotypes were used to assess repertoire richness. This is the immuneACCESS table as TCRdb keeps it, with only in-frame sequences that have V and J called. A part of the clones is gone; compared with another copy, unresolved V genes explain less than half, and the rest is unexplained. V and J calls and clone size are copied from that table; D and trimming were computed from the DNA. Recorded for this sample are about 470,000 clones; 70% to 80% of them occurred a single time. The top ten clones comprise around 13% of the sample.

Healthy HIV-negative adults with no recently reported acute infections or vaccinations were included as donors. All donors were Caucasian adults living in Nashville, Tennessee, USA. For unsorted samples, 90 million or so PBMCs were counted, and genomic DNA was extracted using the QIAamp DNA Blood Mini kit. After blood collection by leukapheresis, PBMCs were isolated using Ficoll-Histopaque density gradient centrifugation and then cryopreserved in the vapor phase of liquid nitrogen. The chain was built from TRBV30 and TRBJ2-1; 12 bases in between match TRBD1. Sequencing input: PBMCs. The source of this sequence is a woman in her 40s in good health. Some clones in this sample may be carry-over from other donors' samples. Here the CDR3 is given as CAWSVRGQGAGNEQFF. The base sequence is TGTGCCTGGAGTGTACGGGGACAGGGGGCCGGAAATGAGCAGTTCTTC.